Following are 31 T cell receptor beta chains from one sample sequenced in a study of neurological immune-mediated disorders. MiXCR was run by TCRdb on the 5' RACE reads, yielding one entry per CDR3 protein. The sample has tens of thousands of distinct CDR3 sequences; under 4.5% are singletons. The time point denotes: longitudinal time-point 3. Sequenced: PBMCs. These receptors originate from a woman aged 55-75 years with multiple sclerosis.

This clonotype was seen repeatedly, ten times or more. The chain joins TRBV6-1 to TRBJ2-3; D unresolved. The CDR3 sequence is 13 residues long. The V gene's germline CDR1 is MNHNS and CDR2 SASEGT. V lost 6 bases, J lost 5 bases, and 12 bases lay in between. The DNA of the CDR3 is TGTGCCAGCAGCGCAACCAGAGGAGATACGCAGTATTTT. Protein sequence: CASSATRGDTQYF.

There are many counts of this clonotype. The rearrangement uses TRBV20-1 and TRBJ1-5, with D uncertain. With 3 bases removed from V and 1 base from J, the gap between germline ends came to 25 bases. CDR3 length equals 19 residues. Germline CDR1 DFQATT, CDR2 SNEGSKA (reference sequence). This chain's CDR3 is CSARAEISDGVVSNQPQHF. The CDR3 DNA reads TGCAGTGCTAGGGCGGAGATATCGGACGGGGTAGTAAGCAATCAGCCCCAGCATTTT.

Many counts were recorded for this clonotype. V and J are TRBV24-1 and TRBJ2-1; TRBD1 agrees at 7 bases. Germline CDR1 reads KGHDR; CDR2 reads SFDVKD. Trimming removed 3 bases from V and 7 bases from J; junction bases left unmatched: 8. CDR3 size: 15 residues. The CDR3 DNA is TGTGCCACCAGTGATCGGGACAGTGGGAAAAATGAGCAGTTCTTC. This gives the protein CATSDRDSGKNEQFF.

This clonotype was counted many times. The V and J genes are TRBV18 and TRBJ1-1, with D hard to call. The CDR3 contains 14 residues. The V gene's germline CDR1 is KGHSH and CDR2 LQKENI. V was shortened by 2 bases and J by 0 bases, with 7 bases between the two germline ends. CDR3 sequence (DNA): TGTGCCAGCTCACCAGTCCAGCTGAACACTGAAGCTTTCTTT. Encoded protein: CASSPVQLNTEAFF.

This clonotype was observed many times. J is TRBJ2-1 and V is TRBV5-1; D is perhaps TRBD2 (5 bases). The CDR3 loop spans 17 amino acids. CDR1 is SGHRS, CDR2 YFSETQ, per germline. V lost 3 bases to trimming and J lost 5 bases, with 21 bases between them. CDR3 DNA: TGCGCCAGCAGCTCCCCACCAGATTCCCCCGGGGACAATGAGCAGTTCTTC. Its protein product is CASSSPPDSPGDNEQFF.

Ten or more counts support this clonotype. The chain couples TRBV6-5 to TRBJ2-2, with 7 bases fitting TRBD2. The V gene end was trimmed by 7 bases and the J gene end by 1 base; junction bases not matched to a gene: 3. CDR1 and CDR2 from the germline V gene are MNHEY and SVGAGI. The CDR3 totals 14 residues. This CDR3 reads CASNGGLNTGELFF. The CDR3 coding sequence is TGTGCCAGCAACGGGGGGTTGAACACCGGGGAGCTGTTTTTT.

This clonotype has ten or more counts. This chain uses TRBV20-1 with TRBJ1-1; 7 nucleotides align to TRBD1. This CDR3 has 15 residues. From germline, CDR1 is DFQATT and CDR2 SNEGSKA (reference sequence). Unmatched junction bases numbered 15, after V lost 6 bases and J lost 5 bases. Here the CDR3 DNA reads TGCAGTGCCACCCCGGCAGGGGGACGTTTGACTGAAGCTTTCTTT. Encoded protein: CSATPAGGRLTEAFF.

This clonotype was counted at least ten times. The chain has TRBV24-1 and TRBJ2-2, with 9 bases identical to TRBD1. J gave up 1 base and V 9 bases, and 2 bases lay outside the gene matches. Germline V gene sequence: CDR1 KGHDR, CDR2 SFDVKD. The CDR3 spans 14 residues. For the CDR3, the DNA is TGTGCCACCGCGGGACAGGGGAACACCGGGGAGCTGTTTTTT. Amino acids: CATAGQGNTGELFF.

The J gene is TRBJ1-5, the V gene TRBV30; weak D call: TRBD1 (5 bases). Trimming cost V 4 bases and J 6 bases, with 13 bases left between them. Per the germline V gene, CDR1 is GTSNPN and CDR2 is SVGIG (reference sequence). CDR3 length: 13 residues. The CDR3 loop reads CAWTLGTGQPQHF. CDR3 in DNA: TGTGCCTGGACCCTTGGGACCGGTCAGCCCCAGCATTTT.

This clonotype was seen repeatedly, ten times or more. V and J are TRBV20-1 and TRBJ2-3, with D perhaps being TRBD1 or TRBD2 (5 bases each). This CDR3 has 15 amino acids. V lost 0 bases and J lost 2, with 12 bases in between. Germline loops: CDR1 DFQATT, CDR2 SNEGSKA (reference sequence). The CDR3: CSARDHGAPTDTQYF. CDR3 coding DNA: TGCAGTGCTAGAGATCACGGGGCGCCCACAGATACGCAGTATTTT.

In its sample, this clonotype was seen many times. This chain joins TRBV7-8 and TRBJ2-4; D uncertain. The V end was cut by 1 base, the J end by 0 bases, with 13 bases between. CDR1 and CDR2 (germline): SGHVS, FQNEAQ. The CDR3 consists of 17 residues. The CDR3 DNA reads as TGTGCCAGCAGCTTAGACGGGTACGACTTAGCCAAAAACATTCAGTACTTC. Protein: CASSLDGYDLAKNIQYF.

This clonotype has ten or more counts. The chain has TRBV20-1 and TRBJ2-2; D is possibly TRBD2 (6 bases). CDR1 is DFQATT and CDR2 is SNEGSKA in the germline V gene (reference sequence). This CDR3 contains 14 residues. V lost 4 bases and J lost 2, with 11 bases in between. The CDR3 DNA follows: TGCAGTGCTAAGGGACTTTCAAACACCGGGGAGCTGTTTTTT. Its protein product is CSAKGLSNTGELFF.

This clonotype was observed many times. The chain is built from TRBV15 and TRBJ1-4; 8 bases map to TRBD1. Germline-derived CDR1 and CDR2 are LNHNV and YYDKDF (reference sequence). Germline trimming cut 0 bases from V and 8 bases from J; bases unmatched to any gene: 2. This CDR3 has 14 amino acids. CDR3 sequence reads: CATSRDRGREKLFF. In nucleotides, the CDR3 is TGTGCCACCAGCAGAGACAGGGGGCGAGAAAAACTGTTTTTT.

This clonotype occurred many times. The CDR3 sequence: CASSPKGGRLQETQYF. The CDR3 DNA follows: TGTGCCAGCAGTCCGAAGGGGGGACGCTTACAAGAGACCCAGTACTTC. V and J are TRBV6-1 and TRBJ2-5; D may correspond to TRBD1 or TRBD2 (6 bases each). V gave up 5 bases and J gave up 2 bases, with 18 bases separating them. This CDR3 has 16 amino acids. Germline V lookup: CDR1 MNHNS, CDR2 SASEGT.

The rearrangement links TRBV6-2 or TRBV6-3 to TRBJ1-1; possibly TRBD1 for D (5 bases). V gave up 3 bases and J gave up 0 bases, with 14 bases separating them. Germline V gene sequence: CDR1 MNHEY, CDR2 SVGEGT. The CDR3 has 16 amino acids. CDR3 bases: TGTGCCAGCAGTTATAGGGGCGCCAAAATGAACACTGAAGCTTTCTTT. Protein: CASSYRGAKMNTEAFF.

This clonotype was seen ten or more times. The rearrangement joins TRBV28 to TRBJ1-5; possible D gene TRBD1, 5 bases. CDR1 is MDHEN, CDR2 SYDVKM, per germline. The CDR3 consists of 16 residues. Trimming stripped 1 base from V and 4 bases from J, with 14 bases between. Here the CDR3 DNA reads TGTGCCAGCAGTTTATTGAGCCAGGGACTTAATCAGCCCCAGCATTTT. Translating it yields CASSLLSQGLNQPQHF.

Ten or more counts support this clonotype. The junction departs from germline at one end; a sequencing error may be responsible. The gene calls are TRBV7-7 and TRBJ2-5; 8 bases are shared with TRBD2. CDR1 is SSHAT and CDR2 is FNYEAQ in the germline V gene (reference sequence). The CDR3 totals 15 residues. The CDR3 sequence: CASSWIAGSQETQYF. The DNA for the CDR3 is TGTGCTAGCAGCTGGATAGCGGGGAGCCAAGAGACCCAGTACTTC.

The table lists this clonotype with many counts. The CDR3 sequence: CSARIAGGLGGELFF. The CDR3 DNA follows: TGCAGTGCTAGAATAGCGGGGGGGCTAGGCGGGGAGCTGTTTTTT. The gene calls are TRBV20-1 and TRBJ2-2, with TRBD2 matching over 11 bases. Germline V lookup: CDR1 DFQATT, CDR2 SNEGSKA (reference sequence). The CDR3 covers 15 residues. V dropped 2 bases and J dropped 7; count of bases not matched to a gene: 6.

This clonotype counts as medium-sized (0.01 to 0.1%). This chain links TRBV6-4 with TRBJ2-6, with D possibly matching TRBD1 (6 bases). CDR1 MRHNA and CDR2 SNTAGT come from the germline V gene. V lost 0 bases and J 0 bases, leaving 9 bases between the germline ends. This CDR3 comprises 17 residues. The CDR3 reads CASSDSDSRSGANVLTF. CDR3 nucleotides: TGTGCCAGCAGTGACTCGGACAGCCGCTCTGGGGCCAACGTCCTGACTTTC.

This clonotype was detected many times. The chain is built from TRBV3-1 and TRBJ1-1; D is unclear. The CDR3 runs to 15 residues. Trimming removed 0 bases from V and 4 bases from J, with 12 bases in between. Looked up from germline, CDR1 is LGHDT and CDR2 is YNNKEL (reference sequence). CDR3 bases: TGTGCCAGCAGCCAAGATCACCGACGAGCCACTGAAGCTTTCTTT. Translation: CASSQDHRRATEAFF. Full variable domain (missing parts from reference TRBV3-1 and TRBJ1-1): DTAVSQTPKYLVTQMGNDKSIKCEQNLGHDTMYWYKQDSKKFLKIMFSYNNKELIINETVPNRFSPKSPDKAHLNLHINSLELGDSAVYFCASSQDHRRATEAFFGQGTRLTVV.

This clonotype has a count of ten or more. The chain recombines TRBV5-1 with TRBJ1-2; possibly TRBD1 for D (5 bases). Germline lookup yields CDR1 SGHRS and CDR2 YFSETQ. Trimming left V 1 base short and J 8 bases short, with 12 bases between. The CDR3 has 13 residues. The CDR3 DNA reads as TGCGCCAGCAGCTTGAGGCAGGGACGGGGCTACACCTTC. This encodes CASSLRQGRGYTF. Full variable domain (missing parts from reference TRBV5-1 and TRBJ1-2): KAGVTQTPRYLIKTRGQQVTLSCSPISGHRSVSWYQQTPGQGLQFLFEYFSETQRNKGNFPGRFSGRQFSNSRSEMNVSTLELGDSALYLCASSLRQGRGYTFGSGTRLTVV.

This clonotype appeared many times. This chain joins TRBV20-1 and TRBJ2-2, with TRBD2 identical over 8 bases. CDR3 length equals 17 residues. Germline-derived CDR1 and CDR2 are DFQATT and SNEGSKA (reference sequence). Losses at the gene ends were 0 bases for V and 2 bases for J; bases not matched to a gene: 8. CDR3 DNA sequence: TGCAGTGCTAGAGATCTCGCGGGGGGCGCTAACACCGGGGAGCTGTTTTTT. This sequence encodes CSARDLAGGANTGELFF.

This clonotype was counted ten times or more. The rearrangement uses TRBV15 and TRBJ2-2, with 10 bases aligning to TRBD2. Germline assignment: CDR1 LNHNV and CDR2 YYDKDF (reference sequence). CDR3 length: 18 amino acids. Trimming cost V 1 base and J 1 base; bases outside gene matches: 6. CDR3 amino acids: CATSRGASGGWNTGELFF. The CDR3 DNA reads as TGTGCCACCAGCAGAGGGGCTAGCGGGGGCTGGAACACCGGGGAGCTGTTTTTT.

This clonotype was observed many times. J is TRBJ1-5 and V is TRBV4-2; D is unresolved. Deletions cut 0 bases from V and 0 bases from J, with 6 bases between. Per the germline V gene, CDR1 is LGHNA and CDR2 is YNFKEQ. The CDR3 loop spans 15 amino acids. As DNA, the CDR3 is TGTGCCAGCAGCCAAGATCTCGATAGCAATCAGCCCCAGCATTTT. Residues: CASSQDLDSNQPQHF.

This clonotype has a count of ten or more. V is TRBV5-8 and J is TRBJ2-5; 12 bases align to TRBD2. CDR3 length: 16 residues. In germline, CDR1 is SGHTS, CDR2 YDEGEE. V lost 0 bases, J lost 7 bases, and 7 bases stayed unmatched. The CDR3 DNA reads TGTGCCAGCAGCTTGGGACTAGCGGGGGCAAGATGGACCCAGTACTTC. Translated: CASSLGLAGARWTQYF. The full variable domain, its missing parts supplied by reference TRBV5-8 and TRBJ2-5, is EAGVTQSPTHLIKTRGQQATLRCSPISGHTSVYWYQQALGLGLQFLLWYDEGEERNRGNFPPRFSGRQFPNYSSELNVNALELEDSALYLCASSLGLAGARWTQYFGPGTRLLVL.

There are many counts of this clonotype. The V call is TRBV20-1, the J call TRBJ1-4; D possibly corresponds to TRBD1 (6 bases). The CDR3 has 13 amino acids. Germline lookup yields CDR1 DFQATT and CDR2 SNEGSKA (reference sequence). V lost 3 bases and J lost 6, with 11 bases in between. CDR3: CSARAGAHEKLFF. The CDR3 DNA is TGCAGTGCTAGGGCGGGGGCGCATGAAAAACTGTTTTTT.

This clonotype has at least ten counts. CDR3 in amino acids: CATEGGGGTYEQYF. Here the CDR3 DNA reads TGTGCCACCGAAGGGGGCGGGGGGACCTACGAGCAGTACTTC. The chain links TRBV10-3 to TRBJ2-7, with a weak D call TRBD2 (8 bases). The CDR3 totals 14 residues. CDR1 is ENHRY and CDR2 is SYGVKD in the germline V gene. Trimming took off 10 bases at V and 2 bases at J, with 18 bases between the two ends.

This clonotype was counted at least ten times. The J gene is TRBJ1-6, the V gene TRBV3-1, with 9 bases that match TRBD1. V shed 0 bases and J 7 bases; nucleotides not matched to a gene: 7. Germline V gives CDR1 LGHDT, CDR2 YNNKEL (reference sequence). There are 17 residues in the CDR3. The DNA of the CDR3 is TGTGCCAGCAGCCAAGATAAACAGGGGGCCCGGAATTCACCCCTCCACTTT. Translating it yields CASSQDKQGARNSPLHF.

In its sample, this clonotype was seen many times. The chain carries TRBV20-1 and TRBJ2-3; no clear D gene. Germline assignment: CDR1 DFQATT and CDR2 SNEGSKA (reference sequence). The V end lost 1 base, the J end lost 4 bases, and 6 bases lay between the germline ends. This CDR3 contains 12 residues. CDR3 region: CSARGGPDTQYF. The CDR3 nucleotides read TGCAGTGCTAGAGGGGGTCCAGATACGCAGTATTTT.

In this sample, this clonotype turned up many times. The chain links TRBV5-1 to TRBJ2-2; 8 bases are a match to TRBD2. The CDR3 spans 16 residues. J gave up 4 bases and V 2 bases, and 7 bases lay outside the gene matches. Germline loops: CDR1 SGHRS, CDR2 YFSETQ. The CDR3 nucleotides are TGCGCCAGCAGCTTAACGGGGGGGCAAGGCACCGGGGAGCTGTTTTTT. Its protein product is CASSLTGGQGTGELFF.

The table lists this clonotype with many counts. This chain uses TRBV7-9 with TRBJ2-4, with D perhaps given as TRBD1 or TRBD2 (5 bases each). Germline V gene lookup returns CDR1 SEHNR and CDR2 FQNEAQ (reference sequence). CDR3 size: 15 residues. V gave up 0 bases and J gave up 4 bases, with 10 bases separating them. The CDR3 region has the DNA TGTGCCAGCAGCTTAGCCGGGGCCCTTAAAAACATTCAGTACTTC. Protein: CASSLAGALKNIQYF.